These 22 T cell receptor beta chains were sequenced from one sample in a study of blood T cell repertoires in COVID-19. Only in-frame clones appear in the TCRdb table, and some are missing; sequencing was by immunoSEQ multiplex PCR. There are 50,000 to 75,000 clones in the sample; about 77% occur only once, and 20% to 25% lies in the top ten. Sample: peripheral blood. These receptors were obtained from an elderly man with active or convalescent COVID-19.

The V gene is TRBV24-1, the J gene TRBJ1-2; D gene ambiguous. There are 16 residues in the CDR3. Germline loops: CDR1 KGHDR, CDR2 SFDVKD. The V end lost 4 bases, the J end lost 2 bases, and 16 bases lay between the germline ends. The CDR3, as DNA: TGTGCCACCAGTGAAACGCAGGCCTTCTTAAACTATGGCTACACCTTC. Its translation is CATSETQAFLNYGYTF.

The CDR3 sequence: CASSSGTVNQPQHF. In DNA, the CDR3 is TGTGCCAGCAGCTCTGGGACAGTCAATCAGCCCCAGCATTTT. The chain couples TRBV7-2 to TRBJ1-5; 7 bases line up with TRBD1. Unmatched junction bases numbered 3, after V lost 4 bases and J lost 3 bases. CDR1 and CDR2 from the germline V gene are SGHTA and FQGNSA. The CDR3 contains 14 residues.

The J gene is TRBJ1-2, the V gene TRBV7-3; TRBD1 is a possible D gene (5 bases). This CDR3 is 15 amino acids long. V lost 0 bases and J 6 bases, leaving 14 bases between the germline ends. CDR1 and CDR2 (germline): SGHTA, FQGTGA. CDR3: CASSLTHQAGHGYTF. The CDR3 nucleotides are TGTGCCAGCAGCTTAACCCACCAGGCGGGACATGGCTACACCTTC.

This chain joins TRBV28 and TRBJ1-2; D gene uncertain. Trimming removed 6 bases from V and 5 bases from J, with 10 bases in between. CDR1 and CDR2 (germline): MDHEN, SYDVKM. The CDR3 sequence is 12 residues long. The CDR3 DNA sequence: TGTGCCAGCAGCGAAACAAGTTATGGCTACACCTTC. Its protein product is CASSETSYGYTF.

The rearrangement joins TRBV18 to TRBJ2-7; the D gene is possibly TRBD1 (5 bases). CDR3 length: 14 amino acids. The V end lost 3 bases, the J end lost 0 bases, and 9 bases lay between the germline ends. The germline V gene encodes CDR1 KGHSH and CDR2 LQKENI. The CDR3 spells CASSPDISSYEQYF. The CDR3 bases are TGTGCCAGCTCACCGGACATTAGCTCCTACGAGCAGTACTTC.

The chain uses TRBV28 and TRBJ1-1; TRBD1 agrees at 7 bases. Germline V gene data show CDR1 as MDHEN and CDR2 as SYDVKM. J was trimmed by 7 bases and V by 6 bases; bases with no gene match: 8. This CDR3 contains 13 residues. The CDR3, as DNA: TGTGCCAGCAGACCCGGGACAGACGGTGAAGCTTTCTTT. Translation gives CASRPGTDGEAFF.

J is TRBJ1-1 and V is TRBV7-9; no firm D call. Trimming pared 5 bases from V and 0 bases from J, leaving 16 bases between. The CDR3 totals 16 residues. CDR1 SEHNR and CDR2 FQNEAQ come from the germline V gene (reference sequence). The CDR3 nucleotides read TGTGCCAGCAGCCCAAAGCGGGGATCGGTGAACACTGAAGCTTTCTTT. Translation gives CASSPKRGSVNTEAFF.

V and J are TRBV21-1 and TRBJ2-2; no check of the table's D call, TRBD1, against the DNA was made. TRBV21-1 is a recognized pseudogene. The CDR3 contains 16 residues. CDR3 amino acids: CASSPTVSIDTGELFF. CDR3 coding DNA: TGTGCCAGCAGCCCGACAGTAAGTATCGACACCGGGGAGCTGTTTTTT.

CDR3: CAIKDTISYGYTF. The CDR3 DNA follows: TGTGCCATCAAAGACACCATCTCCTATGGCTACACCTTC. The rearrangement uses TRBV10-3 and TRBJ1-2; D call uncertain. From germline, CDR1 is ENHRY and CDR2 SYGVKD. CDR3 length equals 13 residues. Between the trimmed V and J ends, which lost 7 bases and 4 bases, there was a span of 13 bases.

This CDR3 reads CASSSTQGESGYTF. The CDR3 DNA reads TGCGCCAGCAGCTCAACACAGGGGGAAAGTGGCTACACCTTC. The chain carries TRBV5-1 and TRBJ1-2; 8 positions agree with TRBD1. Germline lookup yields CDR1 SGHRS and CDR2 YFSETQ. The ends lost 3 bases at V and 7 bases at J; junction bases unmatched: 8. CDR3 length: 14 residues. Combining the CDR3 with reference TRBV5-1 and TRBJ1-2 gives the whole variable domain KAGVTQTPRYLIKTRGQQVTLSCSPISGHRSVSWYQQTPGQGLQFLFEYFSETQRNKGNFPGRFSGRQFSNSRSEMNVSTLELGDSALYLCASSSTQGESGYTFGSGTRLTVV.

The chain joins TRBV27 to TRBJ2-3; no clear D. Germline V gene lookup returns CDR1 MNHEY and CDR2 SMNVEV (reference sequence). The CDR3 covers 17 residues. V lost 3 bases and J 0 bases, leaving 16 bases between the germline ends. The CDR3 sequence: CASSLFLGGISTDTQYF. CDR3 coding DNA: TGTGCCAGCAGTTTGTTCCTTGGCGGAATCAGCACAGATACGCAGTATTTT.

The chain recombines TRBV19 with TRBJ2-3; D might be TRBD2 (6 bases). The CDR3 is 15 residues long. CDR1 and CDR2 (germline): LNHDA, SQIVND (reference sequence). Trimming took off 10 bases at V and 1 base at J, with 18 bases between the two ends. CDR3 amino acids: CATLDTGGRTDTQYF. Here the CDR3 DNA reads TGTGCCACCCTAGACACCGGGGGTCGCACAGATACGCAGTATTTT.

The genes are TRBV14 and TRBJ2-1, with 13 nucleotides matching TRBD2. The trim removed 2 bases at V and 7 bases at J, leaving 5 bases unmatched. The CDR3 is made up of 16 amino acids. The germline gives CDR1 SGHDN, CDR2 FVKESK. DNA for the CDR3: TGTGCCAGCAGCCAACATACTAGCGGGGGGGTTAATGAGCAGTTCTTC. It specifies CASSQHTSGGVNEQFF.

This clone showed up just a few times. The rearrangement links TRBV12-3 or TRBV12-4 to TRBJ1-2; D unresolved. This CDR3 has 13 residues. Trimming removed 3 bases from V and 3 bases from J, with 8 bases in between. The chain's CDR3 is CASSLNGDYGYTF. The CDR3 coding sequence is TGTGCCAGCAGTTTGAACGGTGACTATGGCTACACCTTC.

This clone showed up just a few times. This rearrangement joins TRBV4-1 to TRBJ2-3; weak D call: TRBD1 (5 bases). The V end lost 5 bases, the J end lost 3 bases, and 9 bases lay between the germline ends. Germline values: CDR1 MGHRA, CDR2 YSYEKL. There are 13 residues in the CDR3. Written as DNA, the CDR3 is TGCGCCAGCAGCTTACAGGAAACAGATACGCAGTATTTT. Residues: CASSLQETDTQYF.

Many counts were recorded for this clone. CDR3 nucleotides: TGTGCCAGCAGTGTATACAGGGGGGACACTGAAGCTTTCTTT. Amino acids: CASSVYRGDTEAFF. The chain carries TRBV2 and TRBJ1-1, with 8 nucleotides matching TRBD1. Germline V gene lookup returns CDR1 SNHLY and CDR2 FYNNEI. The CDR3 extends over 14 amino acids. Trimming cost V 4 bases and J 3 bases; bases outside gene matches: 4.

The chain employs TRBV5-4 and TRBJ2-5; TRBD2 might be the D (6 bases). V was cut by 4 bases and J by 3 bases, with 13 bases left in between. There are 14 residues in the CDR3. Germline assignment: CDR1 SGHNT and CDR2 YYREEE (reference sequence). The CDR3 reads CASSLRRVEETQYF. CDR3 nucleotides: TGTGCCAGCAGCCTAAGGAGGGTGGAAGAGACCCAGTACTTC. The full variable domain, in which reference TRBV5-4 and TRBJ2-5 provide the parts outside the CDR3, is ETGVTQSPTHLIKTRGQQVTLRCSSQSGHNTVSWYQQALGQGPQFIFQYYREEENGRGNFPPRFSGLQFPNYSSELNVNALELDDSALYLCASSLRRVEETQYFGPGTRLLVL.

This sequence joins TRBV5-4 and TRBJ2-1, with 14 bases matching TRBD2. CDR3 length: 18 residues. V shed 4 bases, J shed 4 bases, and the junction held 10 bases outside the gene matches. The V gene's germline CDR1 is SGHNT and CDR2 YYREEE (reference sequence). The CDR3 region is CASSAGTSGGLYYNEQFF. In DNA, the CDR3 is TGTGCCAGCAGCGCTGGGACTAGCGGGGGCCTTTATTACAATGAGCAGTTCTTC.

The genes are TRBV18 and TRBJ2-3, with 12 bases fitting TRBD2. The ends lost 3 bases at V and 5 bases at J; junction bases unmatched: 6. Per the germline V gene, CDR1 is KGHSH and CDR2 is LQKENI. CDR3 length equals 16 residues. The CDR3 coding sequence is TGTGCCAGCTCACCGCTGACTAGCGGGAGTGGAGATACGCAGTATTTT. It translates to CASSPLTSGSGDTQYF.

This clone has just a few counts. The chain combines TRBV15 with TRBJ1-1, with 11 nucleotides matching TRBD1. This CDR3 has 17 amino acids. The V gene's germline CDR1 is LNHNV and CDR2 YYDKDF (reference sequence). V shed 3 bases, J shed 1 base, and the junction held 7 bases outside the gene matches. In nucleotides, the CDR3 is TGTGCCACCAGCAGTGGACAGGGGGCTTTAGGGAACACTGAAGCTTTCTTT. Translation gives CATSSGQGALGNTEAFF.

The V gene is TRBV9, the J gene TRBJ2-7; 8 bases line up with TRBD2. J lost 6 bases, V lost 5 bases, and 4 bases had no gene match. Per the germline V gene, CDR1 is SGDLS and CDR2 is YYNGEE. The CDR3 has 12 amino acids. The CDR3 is CASRSGSGEQYF. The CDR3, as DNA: TGTGCCAGCAGGAGCGGGAGTGGCGAGCAGTACTTC.

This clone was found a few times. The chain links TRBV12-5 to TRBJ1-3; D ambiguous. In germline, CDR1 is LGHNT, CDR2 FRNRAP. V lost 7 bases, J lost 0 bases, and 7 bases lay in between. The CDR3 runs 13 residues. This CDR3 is CASAVSSGNTIYF. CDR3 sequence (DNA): TGTGCTAGTGCTGTGAGCTCTGGAAACACCATATATTTT. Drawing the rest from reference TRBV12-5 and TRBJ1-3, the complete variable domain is DARVTQTPRHKVTEMGQEVTMRCQPILGHNTVFWYRQTMMQGLELLAYFRNRAPLDDSGMPKDRFSAEMPDATLATLKIQPSEPRDSAVYFCASAVSSGNTIYFGEGSWLTVV.